The entry below gives a single T cell receptor beta chain sequence along with its context. Its antigen is currently unknown. CDR1 and CDR2 (germline): LNHDA, SQIVND (reference sequence). This CDR3 has 16 residues. The entry originates in a study of cytomegalovirus exposure and HLA in healthy donors. Study in general: An earlier analysis identified 120 million or so unique TCR beta sequences in about 190 million T cells. Points from the study as a whole: V- and J-gene trimming in TCR beta was tied to a missense DCLRE1C variant by an analysis performed later.

PCR employed 60 Vbeta and 13 Jbeta primers. Data came from immunoSEQ multiplex PCR; TCRdb stores just in-frame clones and leaves some out. The repertoire holds about 120,000 clones, with around three quarters as singletons. This sequence was found in a male donor in good health and CMV-seropositive. The chain combines TRBV19 with TRBJ2-5; weak D call: TRBD2 (6 bases). TRBJ2-7 matches the DNA end more closely, so the J call is doubtful. Sequencing was carried out using PBMCs. In DNA, the CDR3 is TGTGCCAGTAGTATAGACGACCCCGGGAGCTCCTACGAGCAGTACTTC. Translated, it gives CASSIDDPGSSYEQYF.